Listed below are T cell receptor beta chains from one sample, sequenced in a study of cytomegalovirus exposure and HLA in healthy donors. Only in-frame clones appear in the TCRdb table, and some are missing; sequencing was by immunoSEQ multiplex PCR. The profile shows 94,000 or so clones, just over 70% of them singletons. Sequences were obtained from PBMCs. The receptors derive from a man aged 55 to 69 in good health and CMV-seronegative. Each CDR3 is given with its conserved first and last residue. D genes are given only for firm matches. Clone size, where shown, is once, few, many, or a class for clones that have expanded.

V	J	D	size	DNA	CDR3
TRBV5-1	TRBJ2-5	TRBD1	.	TGCGCCAGCAGCTTCGGGACAGGGAATGGGGAGACCCAGTACTTC	CASSFGTGNGETQYF
TRBV4-1	TRBJ2-5	.	.	TGCGCCAGCAGCCAAGTCCAGGGACTCTCGGAGACCCAGTACTTC	CASSQVQGLSETQYF
TRBV30	TRBJ1-4	TRBD1	few	TGTGCCTGGATGACAGGGGAGAGGAATGAAAAACTGTTTTTT	CAWMTGERNEKLFF
TRBV4-3	TRBJ2-1	TRBD1	.	TGCGCCAGCAGCCAGATAGTATCAGTGGGACAGGGGCCCAATGAGCAGTTCTTC	CASSQIVSVGQGPNEQFF
TRBV7-2	TRBJ2-7	.	.	TGTGCCAGCAGCTCTCCGACACTGGCCCTCTACGAGCAGTACTTC	CASSSPTLALYEQYF
TRBV29-1	TRBJ2-2	.	.	TGCAGCGTCGGCCAGGCGAACACCGGGGAGCTGTTTTTT	CSVGQANTGELFF
TRBV4-2	TRBJ2-3	TRBD2	.	TGTGCCAGCAGCCAAGAACTAGCGGGAGGGAAAACAGATACGCAGTATTTT	CASSQELAGGKTDTQYF
TRBV5-6	TRBJ2-3	TRBD2	.	TGTGCCAGCAGCTACGTTACTAGCGGGAGTGGAGATACGCAGTATTTT	CASSYVTSGSGDTQYF
TRBV2	TRBJ1-1	.	.	TGTGCCAGCAGTGGGAGTACGCGGAACACTGAAGCTTTCTTT	CASSGSTRNTEAFF
TRBV10-1	TRBJ2-2	TRBD1	few	TGCGCCAGCAGTAACCCGGGACAGGGGAAAACCGGGGAGCTGTTTTTT	CASSNPGQGKTGELFF
TRBV5-4	TRBJ2-1	.	.	TGTGCCAGCAGCTTGGTAGGGGCAGGTGAGCAGTTCTTC	CASSLVGAGEQFF